This T cell receptor (beta chain) was obtained from a study of radiotherapy plus CTLA-4 blockade in lung cancer. Overall study results and limits: Early blood T cell clone changes and increased post-radiation serum interferon-beta were reportedly the strongest response predictors.

TCRdb keeps only in-frame clones here, not all; method: immunoSEQ multiplex PCR. The sample has around 78,000 clones, 60% to 85% seen once. Of note for this clone: Its matching antigen is unknown.

With 7 bases removed from V and 2 bases from J, the gap between germline ends came to 16 bases. CDR1 is MNHEY and CDR2 is SMNVEV in the germline V gene (reference sequence). The CDR3 length is 15 residues. This chain links TRBV27 with TRBJ2-3; unclear D gene. The specimen comprised peripheral blood, sampled from a patient treated with radiotherapy plus ipilimumab. The receptor was derived from a human donor with non-small cell lung cancer who had a partial response to radiotherapy plus ipilimumab. Some clones in this sample may be carry-over from other donors' samples. This chain's CDR3 is CASTLSPEHTDTQYF. The CDR3 coding sequence is TGTGCCAGCACCCTCTCCCCCGAGCACACAGATACGCAGTATTTT.